The rows below give T cell receptor beta chains drawn from one sample of a study of T cells in Graves' hyperthyroidism and ophthalmopathy. TCRdb re-called the multiplex PCR reads through MiXCR, storing one row per CDR3 protein. The sample includes 600,000 or so distinct CDR3 sequences, 16% of them seen just once. Sequencing was done on a sample of blood. These TCRs come from a woman aged 25-40 years with Graves' hyperthyroidism. Both conserved end residues are trimmed from each CDR3. The D gene is left open where the match is weak. Expanded clones are given a class, and other clones once, few, many or no size at all.

clone_size d_call v_call cdr3_aa
- TRBD2 TRBV6-1 ASRAGTSGSELEQF
many TRBD1 TRBV28 ASSPGGPVNTIY
few TRBD2 TRBV19 ASSYAGVSYEQY
many TRBD2 TRBV11-2 ASSLAAGGQETQY
few - TRBV20-1 SAPGRGGSTDTQY
many - TRBV7-2 ASSLAYGVGADNEQF
- - TRBV24-1 ATSGPGWVNEQY
many TRBD1 TRBV7-9 ASSSSDRGRNQPSYEQY
- - TRBV7-2 TSSRTGRQDNNYCYT
many TRBD1 TRBV30 AWSGGTGEAF
- - TRBV19 ASSIGSWVTDTQY
many - TRBV6-1 ASSRYTGFYEQY
many TRBD2 TRBV27 ASRPSGSPYEQY
- TRBD2 TRBV19 ASRGLAGGIQETQY
few - TRBV7-9 ASSLVVAGGANVLT
- - TRBV12-3/TRBV12-4 ASSSASLEGQPQH
few - TRBV6-1 ASSRGVGGKGGYT
- - TRBV4-2 ASSQAGGPGYEQY
- - TRBV20-1 SANPQGLGNSPLH
few TRBD1 TRBV6-6 ASSYSTGLNSPLH
few - TRBV13 ASSLWAERYEQY
- - TRBV9 ASSVRGANNEQF
- - TRBV7-3 ASSSRGTSGANVLT
- TRBD1 TRBV5-6 ASSTGTGSQPQH
many TRBD1 TRBV28 ASSPGGTGDDEQY
- - TRBV6-5 ASSYHSNSGNTIY
many TRBD2 TRBV5-1 ASSLSLAGVDNEQF
many - TRBV28 ASSFPRQGSYEQY
few TRBD1 TRBV14 ASSQVGQPSGNTIY
few TRBD1 TRBV2 ASSGQGSLSGANVLT
- - TRBV15 ATSRSLDLNEQY
many - TRBV12-3/TRBV12-4 ASSPLLGPSNTGELF
many - TRBV20-1 SARDRDFAGEQY
many - TRBV28 ASSLWAGTTQY
many - TRBV30 AWSQGGGTEAF
- - TRBV5-4 ASRMNLGGNTIY
- - TRBV18 ASSPGHESSGANVLT